The next 11 T cell receptor beta chains were all read from a single sample in a study of cytomegalovirus exposure and HLA in healthy donors. Primers included in the PCR were 60 Vbeta and 13 Jbeta primers. Sequencing was performed with immunoSEQ multiplex PCR; in TCRdb, only in-frame clones are kept and a portion is missing. Here the sample spans approximately 88,000 clones, around 77% being singletons. The sequenced sample was PBMCs. These receptors originate from a man aged 30 to 45 in good health and CMV-seronegative.

The rearrangement uses TRBV7-9 and TRBJ1-4, with 8 bases lining up with TRBD1. CDR1 SEHNR and CDR2 FQNEAQ come from the germline V gene (reference sequence). CDR3 size: 15 residues. The J segment lost 4 bases and the V segment lost 6 bases, leaving 7 bases of the junction unmatched. The CDR3 DNA sequence: TGTGCCAGCAGACGGGGACAGGCCCTTAATGAAAAACTGTTTTTT. This translates into CASRRGQALNEKLFF.

This clone turned up a few times. The chain is built from TRBV5-8 and TRBJ1-4; perhaps TRBD1 as D (6 bases). The CDR3 loop spans 15 amino acids. Germline V gene sequence: CDR1 SGHTS, CDR2 YDEGEE. V lost 4 bases and J 2 bases, leaving 12 bases between the germline ends. The DNA for the CDR3 is TGTGCCAGCAGCAATACAGGGATTACTAATGAAAAACTGTTTTTT. Protein: CASSNTGITNEKLFF.

This chain joins TRBV7-8 and TRBJ2-5, with D tentatively TRBD2 (6 bases). V was clipped by 1 base and J by 5 bases, with 20 bases between them. CDR3 length: 17 amino acids. Germline CDR1 is SGHVS and CDR2 is FQNEAQ. DNA for the CDR3: TGTGCCAGCAGCTTAGAATGGGGTAGGGACTCTATGGAGACCCAGTACTTC. Its translation: CASSLEWGRDSMETQYF.

This chain connects TRBV2 to TRBJ2-7; 9 bases line up with TRBD2. The ends lost 5 bases at V and 2 bases at J; junction bases unmatched: 7. The CDR3 has 15 residues. Per germline, CDR1 SNHLY and CDR2 FYNNEI. The chain's CDR3 is CASSYSGGPTYEQYF. The CDR3 DNA follows: TGTGCCAGCAGTTATAGCGGGGGCCCAACCTACGAGCAGTACTTC. Full variable domain (rest looked up from reference TRBV2 and TRBJ2-7): EPEVTQTPSHQVTQMGQEVILRCVPISNHLYFYWYRQILGQKVEFLVSFYNNEISEKSEIFDDQFSVERPDGSNFTLKIRSTKLEDSAMYFCASSYSGGPTYEQYFGPGTRLTVT.

This chain uses TRBV4-1 with TRBJ2-1; the D gene is possibly TRBD2 (5 bases). The ends were cut back, 1 base at V and 4 bases at J, with 17 bases in the middle. This CDR3 is 17 amino acids long. Germline V gene lookup returns CDR1 MGHRA and CDR2 YSYEKL. In nucleotides, the CDR3 is TGCGCCAGCAGCCAAGGCCGGGCGGGTCTAGTTTACAATGAGCAGTTCTTC. Encoded protein: CASSQGRAGLVYNEQFF.

The rearrangement uses TRBV29-1 and TRBJ2-5; 10 bases are a match to TRBD2. There are 15 residues in the CDR3. Trimming cost V 4 bases and J 0 bases; bases outside gene matches: 5. The germline gives CDR1 SQVTM, CDR2 ANQGSEA. The DNA for the CDR3 is TGCAGCGTTGCGGGGACTAGCGAAAACCAAGAGACCCAGTACTTC. This sequence encodes CSVAGTSENQETQYF.

This clone was observed a handful of times. The rearrangement uses TRBV4-2 and TRBJ1-5; 8 nucleotides agree with TRBD1. The CDR3 loop spans 16 amino acids. Germline assignment: CDR1 LGHNA and CDR2 YNFKEQ. V lost 4 bases and J lost 3; bases outside the gene matches: 8. The CDR3 nucleotides are TGTGCCAGCAGCCGGGTAACAGGGGGAAACAATCAGCCCCAGCATTTT. Encoded protein: CASSRVTGGNNQPQHF.

This clone was detected a few times. The V and J genes are TRBV11-3 and TRBJ2-5, with 10 nucleotides matching TRBD1. Trimming at V came to 5 bases and at J to 5 bases, leaving 2 bases not matched to a gene. Germline loops: CDR1 SGHNT, CDR2 YENEEA. This CDR3 has 13 amino acids. The CDR3, as DNA: TGTGCCAGCAGCCGACAGGGGGCCGAGACCCAGTACTTC. The encoded protein is CASSRQGAETQYF.

V usage is TRBV6-1 and J usage is TRBJ2-5, with D possibly being TRBD1 (6 bases). The CDR3 loop spans 19 amino acids. V was cut by 2 bases and J by 5 bases, with 27 bases left in between. CDR1 and CDR2 from the germline V gene are MNHNS and SASEGT. The CDR3 DNA follows: TGTGCCAGCAGTGAAAGTGGTGGGGTTGGACAGCCCGGCGCGGAGACCCAGTACTTC. It yields the protein CASSESGGVGQPGAETQYF.

The rearrangement links TRBV6-5 to TRBJ1-2; D call uncertain. Germline-derived CDR1 and CDR2 are MNHEY and SVGAGI. CDR3 length: 13 amino acids. V was cut by 6 bases and J by 5 bases, with 13 bases left in between. The CDR3 loop reads CASRSEGSYGYTF. In DNA form, the CDR3 reads TGTGCCAGCAGATCTGAGGGATCTTATGGCTACACCTTC.

The chain has TRBV19 and TRBJ1-5; 9 bases align to TRBD1. There are 15 residues in the CDR3. Losses at the gene ends were 6 bases for V and 2 bases for J; bases not matched to a gene: 5. CDR1 and CDR2 (germline): LNHDA, SQIVND (reference sequence). The CDR3 coding sequence is TGTGCCAGTAGGAACCGGGACAGGGGCAATCAGCCCCAGCATTTT. This translates into CASRNRDRGNQPQHF.